Listed below are T cell receptor beta chains from one sample, sequenced in a study of blood T cell repertoires in COVID-19. Produced via immunoSEQ multiplex PCR; TCRdb's table is partial and in-frame only. This repertoire shows 150,000 to 200,000 clones, around 82% found once; its top ten account for around 3.6%. Material for sequencing was PBMCs or T cells enriched from blood (not recorded which). All receptors derive from a woman in her 50s in a cohort exposed to, infected with or recovered from COVID-19 (not recorded which). The CDR3 runs from the conserved cysteine through the conserved F or W. Each record gives: D gene, V gene, CDR3 length, J gene, clone size, CDR3 DNA, CDR3 protein. D genes are given only for firm matches. Some rows have no size entry. The others give once, few or many, or a class for an expanded clone.

d_call: -
v_call: TRBV19
cdr3_length: 16
j_call: TRBJ2-4
clone_size: -
cdr3_nt: TGTGCCAGTAGTACTTGGCCCCCTTTAGCGGAAAGCATTCAGTACTTC
cdr3_aa: CASSTWPPLAESIQYF

d_call: -
v_call: TRBV18
cdr3_length: 14
j_call: TRBJ1-3
clone_size: -
cdr3_nt: TGTGCCAGCTCACCCGCAGGAAGAAGAAACACCATATATTTT
cdr3_aa: CASSPAGRRNTIYF

d_call: -
v_call: TRBV19
cdr3_length: 12
j_call: TRBJ2-7
clone_size: -
cdr3_nt: TGTGCCAGTAGTATGTGGGGGGACGAGCAGTACTTC
cdr3_aa: CASSMWGDEQYF

d_call: -
v_call: TRBV2
cdr3_length: 15
j_call: TRBJ2-5
clone_size: -
cdr3_nt: TGTGCCAGCAGTGGTATGACGCGGTCCCAAGAGACCCAGTACTTC
cdr3_aa: CASSGMTRSQETQYF

d_call: -
v_call: TRBV6-5
cdr3_length: 16
j_call: TRBJ1-1
clone_size: -
cdr3_nt: TGTGCCAGCAGTTACCAGACCCGGAGGGTTAACACTGAAGCTTTCTTT
cdr3_aa: CASSYQTRRVNTEAFF

d_call: -
v_call: TRBV5-4
cdr3_length: 16
j_call: TRBJ1-1
clone_size: -
cdr3_nt: TGTGCCAGCAGCTTGGCAGTAAGAGTTGAGGGCGCTGAAGCTTTCTTT
cdr3_aa: CASSLAVRVEGAEAFF

d_call: TRBD1
v_call: TRBV30
cdr3_length: 12
j_call: TRBJ1-3
clone_size: -
cdr3_nt: TGTGCCTGGGGACAGGGGGCTGACACCATATATTTT
cdr3_aa: CAWGQGADTIYF

d_call: -
v_call: TRBV7-3
cdr3_length: 16
j_call: TRBJ2-7
clone_size: -
cdr3_nt: TGTGCCAGCAGCTGGGGAGGGGGAGAGCTCTCCTACGAGCAGTACTTC
cdr3_aa: CASSWGGGELSYEQYF

d_call: TRBD1
v_call: TRBV5-1
cdr3_length: 15
j_call: TRBJ1-5
clone_size: -
cdr3_nt: TGCGCCAGCAGAACCGGGACAGGGGTAAATCAGCCCCAGCATTTT
cdr3_aa: CASRTGTGVNQPQHF

d_call: -
v_call: TRBV28
cdr3_length: 14
j_call: TRBJ2-1
clone_size: -
cdr3_nt: TGTGCCAGCAGTTTTGGACGAACAGGGTTTGCTCAGTTCTTC
cdr3_aa: CASSFGRTGFAQFF

d_call: TRBD1
v_call: TRBV7-6
cdr3_length: 14
j_call: TRBJ1-4
clone_size: once
cdr3_nt: TGTGCCAGCAGTTATAGGGACAGGGATGAAAAACTGTTTTTT
cdr3_aa: CASSYRDRDEKLFF

d_call: TRBD1
v_call: TRBV19
cdr3_length: 15
j_call: TRBJ2-7
clone_size: -
cdr3_nt: TGTGCCAGTAGTCCTAAGGCCGGGACAGTCTACGAGCAGTACTTC
cdr3_aa: CASSPKAGTVYEQYF

d_call: -
v_call: TRBV2
cdr3_length: 13
j_call: TRBJ1-5
clone_size: once
cdr3_nt: TGTGCCAACGCACAGGGTAGCAATCAGCCCCAGCATTTT
cdr3_aa: CANAQGSNQPQHF

d_call: TRBD1
v_call: TRBV28
cdr3_length: 15
j_call: TRBJ1-2
clone_size: -
cdr3_nt: TGTGCCAGCAGGGGACAGAGGGGATTGAACTATGGCTACACCTTC
cdr3_aa: CASRGQRGLNYGYTF

d_call: -
v_call: TRBV5-5
cdr3_length: 13
j_call: TRBJ2-1
clone_size: -
cdr3_nt: TGTGCCAGCAGCTTGGCGGCTGAGCTCGGGGGGTTCTTC
cdr3_aa: CASSLAAELGGFF

d_call: -
v_call: TRBV11-3
cdr3_length: 14
j_call: TRBJ2-3
clone_size: -
cdr3_nt: TGTGCCAGCAGCCCCACTCGGGGGACAGATACGCAGTATTTT
cdr3_aa: CASSPTRGTDTQYF

d_call: TRBD2
v_call: TRBV2
cdr3_length: 16
j_call: TRBJ2-2
clone_size: -
cdr3_nt: TGTGCCAGCAGCCCTTGGGGGGGGGCGAACACCGGGGAGCTGTTTTTT
cdr3_aa: CASSPWGGANTGELFF

d_call: -
v_call: TRBV5-4
cdr3_length: 15
j_call: TRBJ2-1
clone_size: few
cdr3_nt: TGTGCCAGCAGCTTGGGAGGAGGGCCCTACAATGAGCAGTTCTTC
cdr3_aa: CASSLGGGPYNEQFF

d_call: TRBD2
v_call: TRBV5-4
cdr3_length: 16
j_call: TRBJ2-7
clone_size: -
cdr3_nt: TGTGCCAGCAGCTTGGGAGCGGGAGCCCTCTCCTACGAGCAGTACTTC
cdr3_aa: CASSLGAGALSYEQYF

d_call: TRBD1
v_call: TRBV24-1
cdr3_length: 17
j_call: TRBJ2-5
clone_size: -
cdr3_nt: TGTGCCACCAGTGATAGTACCGGGACAGGGTCAGGGGAGACCCAGTACTTC
cdr3_aa: CATSDSTGTGSGETQYF

d_call: TRBD2
v_call: TRBV3-1/TRBV3-2
cdr3_length: 16
j_call: TRBJ2-3
clone_size: -
cdr3_nt: TGTGCCAGCAGCCAATGGGGACTAGCGGGGGAAGATACGCAGTATTTT
cdr3_aa: CASSQWGLAGEDTQYF

d_call: -
v_call: TRBV6-6
cdr3_length: 16
j_call: TRBJ1-6
clone_size: -
cdr3_nt: TGTGCCAGCAGTTACTCACGAACACCCCGCAATTCACCCCTCCACTTT
cdr3_aa: CASSYSRTPRNSPLHF

d_call: -
v_call: TRBV6-5
cdr3_length: 14
j_call: TRBJ1-3
clone_size: many
cdr3_nt: TGTGCCAGCCTTGCCGGGAAGGCTGGAAACACCATATATTTT
cdr3_aa: CASLAGKAGNTIYF

d_call: TRBD2
v_call: TRBV16
cdr3_length: 15
j_call: TRBJ2-3
clone_size: -
cdr3_nt: TGTGCCAGCAGCGATCGCGGGGGGAGCACAGATACGCAGTATTTT
cdr3_aa: CASSDRGGSTDTQYF

d_call: TRBD1
v_call: TRBV2
cdr3_length: 14
j_call: TRBJ1-1
clone_size: -
cdr3_nt: TGTGCCAGCACAAGACAGGGAATGGGCACTGAAGCTTTCTTT
cdr3_aa: CASTRQGMGTEAFF

d_call: -
v_call: TRBV19
cdr3_length: 12
j_call: TRBJ1-1
clone_size: -
cdr3_nt: TGTGCCAGTAGTACCCAAACTTCTGAAGCTTTCTTT
cdr3_aa: CASSTQTSEAFF

d_call: TRBD1
v_call: TRBV6-5
cdr3_length: 14
j_call: TRBJ1-5
clone_size: -
cdr3_nt: TGTGCCAGCAGGTCGGGACAGCGCAATCAGCCCCAGCATTTT
cdr3_aa: CASRSGQRNQPQHF

d_call: TRBD2
v_call: TRBV7-2
cdr3_length: 19
j_call: TRBJ2-7
clone_size: -
cdr3_nt: TGTGCCAGCAGCTTTCTCTCTGGCTGGCGGGGGGGACCAACCTACGAGCAGTACTTC
cdr3_aa: CASSFLSGWRGGPTYEQYF

d_call: -
v_call: TRBV29-1
cdr3_length: 11
j_call: TRBJ1-1
clone_size: -
cdr3_nt: TGCAGCGCCCGGTCGAACACTGAAGCTTTCTTT
cdr3_aa: CSARSNTEAFF

d_call: -
v_call: TRBV30
cdr3_length: 15
j_call: TRBJ2-5
clone_size: few
cdr3_nt: TGTGCCTGGAGCAAACCAACAGGGTTGAGAGAGACCCAGTACTTC
cdr3_aa: CAWSKPTGLRETQYF

d_call: -
v_call: TRBV29-1
cdr3_length: 13
j_call: TRBJ1-1
clone_size: -
cdr3_nt: TGCAGCGTCGAAGGTACGGGGGTAACTGAAGCTTTCTTT
cdr3_aa: CSVEGTGVTEAFF

d_call: TRBD1
v_call: TRBV28
cdr3_length: 15
j_call: TRBJ2-7
clone_size: -
cdr3_nt: TGTGCCAGCAGTGGAAGGACAGGGAAGAACTACGAGCAGTACTTC
cdr3_aa: CASSGRTGKNYEQYF

d_call: -
v_call: TRBV19
cdr3_length: 17
j_call: TRBJ2-1
clone_size: -
cdr3_nt: TGTGCCAGTAGTACCCCCTCTATGGGAGTACCCTACAATGAGCAGTTCTTC
cdr3_aa: CASSTPSMGVPYNEQFF